Listed below are T cell receptor beta chains from one sample, sequenced in a study of cytomegalovirus exposure and HLA in healthy donors. Method: immunoSEQ multiplex PCR; TCRdb's copy keeps in-frame clones and lacks some. This table has fewer than 55,000 clones, 55% to 80% appearing once. The specimen was PBMCs. These receptor sequences come from a woman in her fifties or sixties in good health and CMV-seropositive. Each CDR3 is given with its conserved first and last residue. A D gene is named only where the DNA matches it firmly. The size entry is marked missing in some rows and otherwise reads once, few, many or a size class.

V gene: TRBV28; clone size: few; D gene: -; J gene: TRBJ1-2; CDR3 protein: CASSFPGRAYGYTF; CDR3 DNA: TGTGCCAGCAGTTTTCCAGGGAGGGCCTATGGCTACACCTTC
V gene: TRBV7-3; clone size: -; D gene: TRBD1; J gene: TRBJ1-5; CDR3 protein: CASSSLGQGGWRYSNQPQHF; CDR3 DNA: TGTGCCAGCAGCTCTCTTGGACAGGGAGGATGGAGATATAGCAATCAGCCCCAGCATTTT
V gene: TRBV18; clone size: once; D gene: TRBD1; J gene: TRBJ2-7; CDR3 protein: CASSPGVGQGDRYEQYF; CDR3 DNA: TGTGCCAGCTCACCAGGGGTAGGGCAGGGGGATCGGTACGAGCAGTACTTC
V gene: TRBV28; clone size: -; D gene: -; J gene: TRBJ1-5; CDR3 protein: CASTAGISNQPQHF; CDR3 DNA: TGTGCCAGCACGGCAGGGATAAGCAATCAGCCCCAGCATTTT
V gene: TRBV19; clone size: -; D gene: -; J gene: TRBJ1-1; CDR3 protein: CASSVKRGTEAFF; CDR3 DNA: TGTGCCAGTAGTGTGAAAAGGGGCACTGAAGCTTTCTTT
V gene: TRBV9; clone size: -; D gene: -; J gene: TRBJ2-1; CDR3 protein: CASSPRHGTVYNEQFF; CDR3 DNA: TGTGCCAGCAGCCCCCGACACGGGACTGTATACAATGAGCAGTTCTTC
V gene: TRBV5-1; clone size: -; D gene: TRBD2; J gene: TRBJ2-3; CDR3 protein: CASSLVAGGPDTQYF; CDR3 DNA: TGCGCCAGCAGCTTGGTGGCGGGGGGGCCCGATACGCAGTATTTT
V gene: TRBV10-3; clone size: -; D gene: -; J gene: TRBJ2-7; CDR3 protein: CAISSPDTTSKYF; CDR3 DNA: TGTGCCATCAGTTCTCCGGACACGACGAGCAAGTACTTC
V gene: TRBV27; clone size: -; D gene: -; J gene: TRBJ1-5; CDR3 protein: CASSLPLNQPQHF; CDR3 DNA: TGTGCCAGCAGTCTCCCCCTCAATCAGCCCCAGCATTTT
V gene: TRBV10-1; clone size: -; D gene: -; J gene: TRBJ2-1; CDR3 protein: CAVTVATPNNEQFF; CDR3 DNA: TGCGCCGTAACGGTTGCGACACCCAACAATGAGCAGTTCTTC
V gene: TRBV30; clone size: -; D gene: -; J gene: TRBJ1-1; CDR3 protein: CAWIGQPEVMNTEAFF; CDR3 DNA: TGTGCCTGGATTGGTCAGCCGGAGGTAATGAACACTGAAGCTTTCTTT
V gene: TRBV6-5; clone size: -; D gene: TRBD1; J gene: TRBJ1-1; CDR3 protein: CASRLTGMNTEAFF; CDR3 DNA: TGTGCCAGCAGACTGACAGGGATGAACACTGAAGCTTTCTTT
V gene: TRBV2; clone size: -; D gene: -; J gene: TRBJ2-2; CDR3 protein: CASRGATISNTGELFF; CDR3 DNA: TGTGCCAGCAGGGGGGCTACTATATCGAACACCGGGGAGCTGTTTTTT
V gene: TRBV7-6; clone size: -; D gene: -; J gene: TRBJ1-2; CDR3 protein: CASSLVIGHGYTF; CDR3 DNA: TGTGCCAGCAGCTTAGTGATTGGCCATGGCTACACCTTC
V gene: TRBV2; clone size: -; D gene: -; J gene: TRBJ2-3; CDR3 protein: CASSVRSGTSTDTQYF; CDR3 DNA: TGTGCCAGCAGTGTGAGGAGCGGAACTAGCACAGATACGCAGTATTTT
V gene: TRBV19; clone size: -; D gene: TRBD2; J gene: TRBJ2-3; CDR3 protein: CASSWLADSTDTQYF; CDR3 DNA: TGTGCCAGTAGTTGGCTAGCGGATAGCACAGATACGCAGTATTTT
V gene: TRBV4-3; clone size: -; D gene: -; J gene: TRBJ2-4; CDR3 protein: CASSQQEGNKNIQYF; CDR3 DNA: TGCGCCAGCAGCCAACAGGAGGGGAACAAAAACATTCAGTACTTC
V gene: TRBV4-3; clone size: once; D gene: TRBD2; J gene: TRBJ2-1; CDR3 protein: CASSRRPGLAGVGNEQFF; CDR3 DNA: TGCGCCAGCAGCCGCCGACCGGGACTAGCGGGAGTAGGTAATGAGCAGTTCTTC
V gene: TRBV19; clone size: few; D gene: TRBD1; J gene: TRBJ1-4; CDR3 protein: CASSIDHSRGEKLFF; CDR3 DNA: TGTGCCAGTAGTATAGATCACAGCAGGGGGGAAAAACTGTTTTTT
V gene: TRBV7-3; clone size: few; D gene: TRBD2; J gene: TRBJ2-1; CDR3 protein: CASSQSIPGLALSEQFF; CDR3 DNA: TGTGCCAGCAGTCAGAGCATACCGGGACTAGCATTGTCTGAGCAGTTCTTC
V gene: TRBV7-8; clone size: -; D gene: -; J gene: TRBJ2-7; CDR3 protein: CASSEGPSRLYEQYF; CDR3 DNA: TGTGCCAGCAGCGAGGGCCCTTCACGACTCTACGAGCAGTACTTC
V gene: TRBV6-1; clone size: many; D gene: TRBD2; J gene: TRBJ2-7; CDR3 protein: CASSDLAGGLDEQYF; CDR3 DNA: TGTGCCAGCTCTGATTTAGCGGGGGGGCTCGACGAGCAGTACTTC
V gene: TRBV4-3; clone size: -; D gene: TRBD1; J gene: TRBJ2-7; CDR3 protein: CASSRGQTSYEQYF; CDR3 DNA: TGCGCCAGCAGCCGGGGACAGACATCCTACGAGCAGTACTTC
V gene: TRBV5-3; clone size: few; D gene: TRBD2; J gene: TRBJ2-5; CDR3 protein: CARNPSGGGEVETQYF; CDR3 DNA: TGTGCCAGAAACCCTAGCGGGGGGGGTGAGGTAGAGACCCAGTACTTC
V gene: TRBV5-1; clone size: few; D gene: TRBD1; J gene: TRBJ2-6; CDR3 protein: CASSLTGTETSGANVLTF; CDR3 DNA: TGCGCCAGCAGCTTAACTGGGACAGAGACCTCTGGGGCCAACGTCCTGACTTTC
V gene: TRBV7-3; clone size: -; D gene: -; J gene: TRBJ2-1; CDR3 protein: CASNPGGGYNEQFF; CDR3 DNA: TGTGCCAGCAACCCTGGGGGAGGCTACAATGAGCAGTTCTTC
V gene: TRBV2; clone size: few; D gene: -; J gene: TRBJ2-7; CDR3 protein: CASSIGGSTYEQYF; CDR3 DNA: TGTGCCAGCAGTATTGGCGGTTCAACCTACGAGCAGTACTTC
V gene: TRBV30; clone size: -; D gene: TRBD2; J gene: TRBJ2-1; CDR3 protein: CAWSSGLAGNEQFF; CDR3 DNA: TGTGCCTGGAGCAGTGGACTAGCGGGCAATGAGCAGTTCTTC
V gene: TRBV15; clone size: -; D gene: TRBD2; J gene: TRBJ2-1; CDR3 protein: CATSRAKREGRGRNEQFF; CDR3 DNA: TGTGCCACCAGCAGAGCTAAGCGGGAGGGCCGAGGACGCAATGAGCAGTTCTTC
V gene: TRBV2; clone size: -; D gene: -; J gene: TRBJ1-1; CDR3 protein: CASKRTETNTEAFF; CDR3 DNA: TGTGCCAGCAAGAGAACAGAAACTAACACTGAAGCTTTCTTT
V gene: TRBV4-1; clone size: -; D gene: TRBD1; J gene: TRBJ1-6; CDR3 protein: CASSQGTGSYNSPLHF; CDR3 DNA: TGCGCCAGCAGCCAAGGGACAGGGAGTTATAATTCACCCCTCCACTTT
V gene: TRBV4-2; clone size: medium-sized; D gene: -; J gene: TRBJ1-6; CDR3 protein: CASSQEMENSPLHF; CDR3 DNA: TGTGCCAGCAGCCAAGAGATGGAGAATTCACCCCTCCACTTT
V gene: TRBV7-2; clone size: once; D gene: TRBD1; J gene: TRBJ2-3; CDR3 protein: CASSRTPGTGVDTQYF; CDR3 DNA: TGTGCCAGCAGCCGGACCCCGGGGACAGGGGTAGATACGCAGTATTTT
V gene: TRBV7-3; clone size: -; D gene: -; J gene: TRBJ2-3; CDR3 protein: CASSLVPAGGSTDTQYF; CDR3 DNA: TGTGCCAGCAGCTTAGTGCCGGCGGGCGGTAGCACAGATACGCAGTATTTT
V gene: TRBV28; clone size: -; D gene: TRBD2; J gene: TRBJ2-7; CDR3 protein: CASSSGTSDSLSEYF; CDR3 DNA: TGTGCCAGCAGTTCCGGGACTAGCGATTCCCTAAGTGAGTACTTC
V gene: TRBV4-2; clone size: -; D gene: TRBD1; J gene: TRBJ2-7; CDR3 protein: CASSRGTEGPYEQYF; CDR3 DNA: TGTGCCAGCTCCAGGGGGACAGAGGGTCCCTACGAGCAGTACTTC
V gene: TRBV7-2; clone size: -; D gene: -; J gene: TRBJ2-3; CDR3 protein: CASSLFYTDTQYF; CDR3 DNA: TGTGCCAGCAGCTTATTCTACACAGATACGCAGTATTTT
V gene: TRBV7-2; clone size: -; D gene: TRBD1; J gene: TRBJ1-6; CDR3 protein: CASSLVPGGTNSPLHF; CDR3 DNA: TGTGCCAGCAGCTTAGTCCCAGGGGGCACCAATTCACCCCTCCACTTT
V gene: TRBV28; clone size: -; D gene: -; J gene: TRBJ1-2; CDR3 protein: CASTWTALYGYTF; CDR3 DNA: TGTGCCAGCACCTGGACAGCTCTCTATGGCTACACCTTC
V gene: TRBV2; clone size: -; D gene: TRBD1; J gene: TRBJ1-4; CDR3 protein: CASKRNRGSNEKLFF; CDR3 DNA: TGTGCCAGCAAAAGAAACAGGGGATCTAATGAAAAACTGTTTTTT
V gene: TRBV6-1; clone size: -; D gene: TRBD1; J gene: TRBJ2-2; CDR3 protein: CASKRGRGTGELFF; CDR3 DNA: TGTGCCAGCAAGAGGGGGCGAGGGACCGGGGAGCTGTTTTTT
V gene: TRBV4-3; clone size: -; D gene: -; J gene: TRBJ1-1; CDR3 protein: CASSQDTGRGAEAFF; CDR3 DNA: TGCGCCAGCAGCCAAGACACGGGGAGGGGGGCTGAAGCTTTCTTT
V gene: TRBV6-1; clone size: few; D gene: -; J gene: TRBJ2-5; CDR3 protein: CASIRTGNQGETQYF; CDR3 DNA: TGTGCCAGCATCCGGACCGGGAACCAGGGGGAGACCCAGTACTTC
V gene: TRBV7-3; clone size: -; D gene: TRBD2; J gene: TRBJ2-1; CDR3 protein: CASSLEAGGTNEQFF; CDR3 DNA: TGTGCCAGCAGCTTAGAAGCGGGAGGGACCAATGAGCAGTTCTTC
V gene: TRBV10-3; clone size: -; D gene: -; J gene: TRBJ1-1; CDR3 protein: CAISEGQLNTEAFF; CDR3 DNA: TGTGCCATCAGTGAAGGACAGCTGAACACTGAAGCTTTCTTT
V gene: TRBV28; clone size: -; D gene: TRBD1; J gene: TRBJ2-2; CDR3 protein: CASSSMGRGRRTGELFF; CDR3 DNA: TGTGCCAGCAGCTCTATGGGCAGGGGGCGCCGGACCGGGGAGCTGTTTTTT
V gene: TRBV6-6; clone size: few; D gene: -; J gene: TRBJ1-3; CDR3 protein: CASSYSGGRHTIYF; CDR3 DNA: TGTGCCAGCAGTTACTCAGGAGGGCGACACACCATATATTTT
V gene: TRBV7-9; clone size: -; D gene: -; J gene: TRBJ2-3; CDR3 protein: CASSLAAAADTQYF; CDR3 DNA: TGTGCCAGCAGCTTAGCGGCTGCCGCAGATACGCAGTATTTT
V gene: TRBV4-3; clone size: few; D gene: -; J gene: TRBJ1-2; CDR3 protein: CASSQAGVEGYTF; CDR3 DNA: TGCGCCAGCAGCCAAGCCGGGGTGGAAGGCTACACCTTC
V gene: TRBV10-3; clone size: -; D gene: -; J gene: TRBJ1-1; CDR3 protein: CAISESGGTEAFF; CDR3 DNA: TGTGCCATCAGTGAGTCAGGGGGCACTGAAGCTTTCTTT